This entry concerns a single TCR beta chain. What it binds is not known. Looked up from germline, CDR1 is GTSNPN and CDR2 is SVGIG (reference sequence). CDR3 size: 8 residues. V lost 5 bases and J lost 12, with 5 bases in between. This entry comes from a study of Ad26.COV2.S vaccination and SARS-CoV-2 variants. About the study: Recipients of Ad26.COV2.S got it intramuscularly, once or twice 56 days apart. The study, taken as a whole, reports: Placebo and vaccine recipients had non-spike TCR breadth that was similar.

As for treatment: around 19 received Ad26.COV2.S at low or high dose, single or two shots; a few received placebo; per-sample allocation not given. Sampling took place 63 days after the first vaccine or placebo injection. Within Boston, the person who donated was an adult of 18-55 years. Wuhan-strain SARS-CoV-2 spike was expressed by the Ad26 vector that made up the vaccine. Sequencing used immunoSEQ multiplex PCR; TCRdb keeps in-frame clones, though not all of them. The table has a few hundred thousand clones, approximately 92% seen once. The sequence was obtained from a person aged 18 to 65 who received the Ad26.COV2.S COVID-19 vaccine or a placebo. The source was peripheral blood, collected in a trial of Ad26.COV2.S vaccine versus placebo. The chain employs TRBV30 and TRBJ2-1; D may be TRBD2 (5 bases). The CDR3 loop is CAWEGQFF. CDR3 bases: TGTGCCTGGGAGGGGCAGTTCTTC.